A single count supports the clone carrying this T cell receptor beta chain. Its antigen remains unidentified. This CDR3 contains 14 residues. V lost 2 bases and J 7 bases, leaving 12 bases between the germline ends. Looked up from germline, CDR1 is MNHNS and CDR2 is SASEGT. This record comes from a study of T-cell memory formation after mild COVID-19. General study findings and limits: From day 15 to 85, contracting clones were balanced between CD4 and CD8, whereas later expanders leaned toward CD4+.

TCRdb processed the 5' RACE reads anew with MiXCR; each CDR3 protein has one entry. The sample shows hundreds of thousands of distinct CDR3 sequences, less than 20% of them seen only once. The source is a man between 18 and 29 years old who had mild COVID-19 (a few samples of this study predate the infection). Cell type and time point are not known. The chain uses TRBV6-1 and TRBJ1-5; possibly TRBD1 for D (5 bases). The sequencing input was PBMCs or a T cell subset sorted from them (not recorded which). CDR3 coding DNA: TGTGCCAGCAGTGAACGGCAGGGTGGGCAGCCCCAGCATTTT. It is translated as CASSERQGGQPQHF.